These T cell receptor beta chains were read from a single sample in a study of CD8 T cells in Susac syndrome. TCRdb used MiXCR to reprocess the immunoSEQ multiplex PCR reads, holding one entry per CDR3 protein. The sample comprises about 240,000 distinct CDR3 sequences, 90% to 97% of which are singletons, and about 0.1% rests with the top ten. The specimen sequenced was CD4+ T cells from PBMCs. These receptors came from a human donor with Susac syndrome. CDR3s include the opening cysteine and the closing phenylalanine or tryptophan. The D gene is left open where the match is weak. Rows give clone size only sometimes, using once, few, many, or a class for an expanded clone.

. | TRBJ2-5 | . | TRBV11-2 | CASSLDTAKETQYF | TGTGCCAGCAGCTTAGACACTGCCAAAGAGACCCAGTACTTC
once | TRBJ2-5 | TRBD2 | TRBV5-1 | CASRTGGRETQYF | TGCGCCAGCAGGACGGGAGGTAGAGAGACCCAGTACTTC
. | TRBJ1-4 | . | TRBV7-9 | CASSWGTENEKLFF | TGTGCCAGCAGCTGGGGGACGGAGAATGAAAAACTGTTTTTT
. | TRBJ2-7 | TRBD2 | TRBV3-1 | CASSLWVAGSYEQYF | TGTGCCAGCAGCCTATGGGTAGCGGGATCCTACGAGCAGTACTTC
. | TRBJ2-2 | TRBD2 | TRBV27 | CASSGPWGGTGELFF | TGTGCCAGCAGTGGGCCATGGGGGGGCACCGGGGAGCTGTTTTTT
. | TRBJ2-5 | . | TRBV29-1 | CSVYLTYQETQYF | TGCAGCGTTTATCTTACGTACCAAGAGACCCAGTACTTC
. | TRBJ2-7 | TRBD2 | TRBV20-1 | CSARGLAGDHNEQYF | TGCAGTGCTAGAGGACTAGCGGGAGATCACAACGAGCAGTACTTC
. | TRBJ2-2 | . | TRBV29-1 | CSVKPVNTGELFF | TGCAGCGTAAAACCCGTGAACACCGGGGAGCTGTTTTTT
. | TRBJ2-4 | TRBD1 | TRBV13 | CASSLQQGMKNIQYF | TGTGCCAGCAGCCTGCAACAGGGGATGAAAAACATTCAGTACTTC
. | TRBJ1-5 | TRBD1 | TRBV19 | CASRGQTSNQPQHF | TGTGCCAGTAGGGGACAGACCAGCAATCAGCCCCAGCATTTT